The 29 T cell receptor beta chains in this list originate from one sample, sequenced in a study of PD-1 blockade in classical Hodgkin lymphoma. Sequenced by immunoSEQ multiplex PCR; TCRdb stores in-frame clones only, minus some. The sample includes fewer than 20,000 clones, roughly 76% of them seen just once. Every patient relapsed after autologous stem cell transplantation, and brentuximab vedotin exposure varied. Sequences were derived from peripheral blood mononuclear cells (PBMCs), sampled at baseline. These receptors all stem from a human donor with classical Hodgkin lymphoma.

The CDR3 sequence is CAIKGLGSYEQYF. CDR3 DNA: TGTGCCATCAAGGGGCTCGGATCCTACGAGCAGTACTTC. The chain is built from TRBV10-3 and TRBJ2-7; maybe TRBD1 (5 bases). Between the trimmed V and J ends, which lost 7 bases and 1 base, there was a span of 11 bases. Germline V gene data show CDR1 as ENHRY and CDR2 as SYGVKD. The CDR3 has 13 amino acids.

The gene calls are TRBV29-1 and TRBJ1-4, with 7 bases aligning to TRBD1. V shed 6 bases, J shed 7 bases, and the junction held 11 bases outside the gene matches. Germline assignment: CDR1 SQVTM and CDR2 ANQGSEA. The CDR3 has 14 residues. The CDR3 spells CSVSQTGVTEKLFF. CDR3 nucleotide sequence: TGCAGCGTATCACAAACAGGGGTTACTGAAAAACTGTTTTTT.

CDR3: CASSEAGNPSNQPQHF. In nucleotides, the CDR3 is TGTGCCAGCAGTGAAGCAGGCAATCCCAGCAATCAGCCCCAGCATTTT. The chain recombines TRBV6-1 with TRBJ1-5; no clear D. This CDR3 has 16 residues. Germline values: CDR1 MNHNS, CDR2 SASEGT. The V and J ends lost 0 bases and 1 base respectively, with 10 bases between them.

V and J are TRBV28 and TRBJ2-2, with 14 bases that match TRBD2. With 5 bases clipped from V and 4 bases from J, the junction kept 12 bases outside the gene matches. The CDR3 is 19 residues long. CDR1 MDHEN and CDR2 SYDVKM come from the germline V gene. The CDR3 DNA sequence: TGTGCCAGCAGTCCGACCGGGACTAGCGGGAGTCGTGTCACCGGGGAGCTGTTTTTT. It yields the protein CASSPTGTSGSRVTGELFF.

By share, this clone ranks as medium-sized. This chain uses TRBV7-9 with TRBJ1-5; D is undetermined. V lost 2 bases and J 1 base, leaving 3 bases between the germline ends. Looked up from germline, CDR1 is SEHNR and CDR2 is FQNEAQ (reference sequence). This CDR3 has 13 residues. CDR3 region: CASSLHSNQPQHF. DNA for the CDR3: TGTGCCAGCAGCTTACACAGCAATCAGCCCCAGCATTTT.

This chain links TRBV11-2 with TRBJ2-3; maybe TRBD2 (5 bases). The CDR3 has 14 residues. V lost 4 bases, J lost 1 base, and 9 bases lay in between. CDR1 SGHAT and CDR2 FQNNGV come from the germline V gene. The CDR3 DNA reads TGTGCCAGCAGCTCCTGGACTGGCACAGATACGCAGTATTTT. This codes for CASSSWTGTDTQYF.

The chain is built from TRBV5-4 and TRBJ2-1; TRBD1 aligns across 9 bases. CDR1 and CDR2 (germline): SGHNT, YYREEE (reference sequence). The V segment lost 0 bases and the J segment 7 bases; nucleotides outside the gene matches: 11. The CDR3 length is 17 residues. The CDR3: CASSLAWTGVIGNEQFF. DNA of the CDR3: TGTGCCAGCAGCTTGGCTTGGACAGGGGTTATAGGGAATGAGCAGTTCTTC.

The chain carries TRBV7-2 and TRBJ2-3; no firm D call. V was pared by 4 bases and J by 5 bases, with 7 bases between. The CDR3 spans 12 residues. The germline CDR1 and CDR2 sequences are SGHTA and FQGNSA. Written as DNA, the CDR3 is TGTGCCAGCAGCTACGACGAAGATACGCAGTATTTT. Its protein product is CASSYDEDTQYF.

The CDR3 is CASSDRNEQFF. The CDR3 DNA sequence: TGCGCCAGCAGCGACAGAAATGAGCAGTTCTTC. The chain uses TRBV10-1 and TRBJ2-1; TRBD1 is a possible D gene (5 bases). Germline V gene sequence: CDR1 WNHNN, CDR2 SYGVQD (reference sequence). Trimming removed 6 bases at V and 7 bases at J, with 7 bases between. The CDR3 totals 11 residues.

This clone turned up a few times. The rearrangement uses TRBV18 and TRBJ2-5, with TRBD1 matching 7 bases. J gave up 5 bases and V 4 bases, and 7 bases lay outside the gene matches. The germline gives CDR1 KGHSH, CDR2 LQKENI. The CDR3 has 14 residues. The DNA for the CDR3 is TGTGCCAGCTCACTCGACAGGGTCCGGGAGACCCAGTACTTC. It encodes CASSLDRVRETQYF.

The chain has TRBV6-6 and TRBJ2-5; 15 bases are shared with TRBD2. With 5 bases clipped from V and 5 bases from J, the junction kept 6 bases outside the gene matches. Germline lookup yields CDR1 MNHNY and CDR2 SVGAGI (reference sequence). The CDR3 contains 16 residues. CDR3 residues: CASSVGLAGGQETQYF. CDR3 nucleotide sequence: TGTGCCAGCAGTGTAGGACTAGCGGGGGGGCAGGAGACCCAGTACTTC.

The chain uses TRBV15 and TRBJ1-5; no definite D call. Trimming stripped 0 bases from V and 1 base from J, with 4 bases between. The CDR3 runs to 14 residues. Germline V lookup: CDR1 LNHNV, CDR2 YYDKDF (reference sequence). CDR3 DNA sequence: TGTGCCACCAGCAGAGACGGAAGCAATCAGCCCCAGCATTTT. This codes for CATSRDGSNQPQHF.

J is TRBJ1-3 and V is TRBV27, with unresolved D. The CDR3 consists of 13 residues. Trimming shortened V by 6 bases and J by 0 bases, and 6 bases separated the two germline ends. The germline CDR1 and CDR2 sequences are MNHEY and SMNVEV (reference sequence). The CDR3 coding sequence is TGTGCCAGCAGGGGCGTCTCTGGAAACACCATATATTTT. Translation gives CASRGVSGNTIYF.

CDR3: CASSFGSAEQYF. Here the CDR3 DNA reads TGTGCCAGCAGCTTTGGGAGCGCCGAGCAGTACTTC. The chain is built from TRBV5-5 and TRBJ2-7; the D gene is possibly TRBD2 (5 bases). Germline V gene lookup returns CDR1 SGHKS and CDR2 YYEKEE (reference sequence). Trimming pared 2 bases from V and 6 bases from J, leaving 9 bases between. The length of the CDR3 is 12 residues.

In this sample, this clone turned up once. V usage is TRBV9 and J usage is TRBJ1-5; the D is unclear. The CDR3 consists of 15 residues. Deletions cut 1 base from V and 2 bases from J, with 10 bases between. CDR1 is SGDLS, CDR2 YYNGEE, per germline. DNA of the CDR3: TGTGCCAGCAGCGTATGGGCAGAGGGCAATCAGCCCCAGCATTTT. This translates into CASSVWAEGNQPQHF.

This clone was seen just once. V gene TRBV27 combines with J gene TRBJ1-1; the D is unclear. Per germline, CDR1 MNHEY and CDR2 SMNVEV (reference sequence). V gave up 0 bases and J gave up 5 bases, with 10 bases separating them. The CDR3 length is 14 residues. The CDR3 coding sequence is TGTGCCAGCAGTTTATCGGCCCCCGGGACTGAAGCTTTCTTT. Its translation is CASSLSAPGTEAFF.

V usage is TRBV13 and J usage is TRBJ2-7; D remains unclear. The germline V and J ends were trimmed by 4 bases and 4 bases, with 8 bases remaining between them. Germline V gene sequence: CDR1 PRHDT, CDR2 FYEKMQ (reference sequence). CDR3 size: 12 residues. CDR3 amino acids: CASSSNTYEQYF. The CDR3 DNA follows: TGTGCCAGCAGCTCAAACACGTACGAGCAGTACTTC.

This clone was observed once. CDR3: CASSPRQGLNTEAFF. The CDR3 bases are TGTGCCAGCAGCCCGCGACAGGGTTTGAACACTGAAGCTTTCTTT. V and J are TRBV5-4 and TRBJ1-1, with 7 bases that match TRBD1. The V gene end was trimmed by 4 bases and the J gene end by 0 bases; junction bases not matched to a gene: 6. The length of the CDR3 is 15 residues. CDR1 and CDR2 from the germline V gene are SGHNT and YYREEE (reference sequence).

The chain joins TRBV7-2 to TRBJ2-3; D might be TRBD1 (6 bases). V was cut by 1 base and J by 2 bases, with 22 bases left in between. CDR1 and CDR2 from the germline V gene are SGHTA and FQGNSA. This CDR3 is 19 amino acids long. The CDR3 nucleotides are TGTGCCAGCAGCTTAGGAGGTTGGCGACAGGCATATTACACAGATACGCAGTATTTT. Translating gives CASSLGGWRQAYYTDTQYF.

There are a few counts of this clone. The chain's CDR3 is CASSDGATGGGKTQYF. CDR3 sequence (DNA): TGTGCCAGCAGTGATGGGGCCACAGGGGGCGGAAAGACCCAGTACTTC. The V gene is TRBV2, the J gene TRBJ2-5; 9 bases line up with TRBD1. V trimming: 3 bases; J trimming: 6 bases; junction bases outside the gene matches: 11. This CDR3 is built from 16 residues. The germline gives CDR1 SNHLY, CDR2 FYNNEI.

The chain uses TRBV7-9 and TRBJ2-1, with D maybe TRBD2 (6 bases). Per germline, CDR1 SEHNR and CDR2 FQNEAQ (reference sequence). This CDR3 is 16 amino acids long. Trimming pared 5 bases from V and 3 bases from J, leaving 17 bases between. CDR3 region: CASSPFGRRGYNEQFF. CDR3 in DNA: TGTGCCAGCAGCCCCTTTGGGCGGAGGGGCTACAATGAGCAGTTCTTC.

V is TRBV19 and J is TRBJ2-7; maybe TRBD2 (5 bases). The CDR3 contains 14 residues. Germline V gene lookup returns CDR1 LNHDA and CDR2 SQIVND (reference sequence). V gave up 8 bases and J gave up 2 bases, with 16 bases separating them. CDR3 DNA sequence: TGTGCCAGTGGTTCTGGGCGGGCTCCCTACGAGCAGTACTTC. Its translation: CASGSGRAPYEQYF.

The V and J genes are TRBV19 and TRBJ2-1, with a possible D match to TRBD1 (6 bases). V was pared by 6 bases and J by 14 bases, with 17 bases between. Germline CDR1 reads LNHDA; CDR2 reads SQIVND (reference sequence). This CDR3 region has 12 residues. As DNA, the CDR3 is TGTGCCAGTAGAGGGACACAGGACCAAGAGTTCTTC. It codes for CASRGTQDQEFF. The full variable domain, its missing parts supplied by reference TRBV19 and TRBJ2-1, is DGGITQSPKYLFRKEGQNVTLSCEQNLNHDAMYWYRQDPGQGLRLIYYSQIVNDFQKGDIAEGYSVSREKKESFPLTVTSAQKNPTAFYLCASRGTQDQEFFGPGTRLTVL.

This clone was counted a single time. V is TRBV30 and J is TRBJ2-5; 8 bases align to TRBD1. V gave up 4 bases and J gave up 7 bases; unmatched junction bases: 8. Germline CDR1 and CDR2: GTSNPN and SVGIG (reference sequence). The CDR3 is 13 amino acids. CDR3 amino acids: CAWTTGGLGTQYF. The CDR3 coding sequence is TGTGCCTGGACTACAGGGGGGTTGGGGACCCAGTACTTC.

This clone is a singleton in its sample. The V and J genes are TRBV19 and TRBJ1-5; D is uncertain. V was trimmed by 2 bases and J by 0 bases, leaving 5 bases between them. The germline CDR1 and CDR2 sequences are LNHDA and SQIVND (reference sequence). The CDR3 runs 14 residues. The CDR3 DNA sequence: TGTGCCAGTAGTATACGGGGTAGCAATCAGCCCCAGCATTTT. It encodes CASSIRGSNQPQHF.

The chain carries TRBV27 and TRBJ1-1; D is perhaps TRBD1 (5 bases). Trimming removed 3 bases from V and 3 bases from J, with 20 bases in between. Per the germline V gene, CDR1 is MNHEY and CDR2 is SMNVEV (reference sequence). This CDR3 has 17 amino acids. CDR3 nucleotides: TGTGCCAGCAGTTTTCAACAGCCCGTGGGGGGGGACACTGAAGCTTTCTTT. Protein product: CASSFQQPVGGDTEAFF.

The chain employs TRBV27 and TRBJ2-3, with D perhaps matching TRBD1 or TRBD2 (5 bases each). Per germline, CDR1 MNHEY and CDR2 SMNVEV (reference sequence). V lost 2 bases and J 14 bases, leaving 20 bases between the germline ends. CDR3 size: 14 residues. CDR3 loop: CASSLNRDASLGYF. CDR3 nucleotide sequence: TGTGCCAGCAGTTTAAACCGGGACGCCTCCTTGGGGTATTTT.

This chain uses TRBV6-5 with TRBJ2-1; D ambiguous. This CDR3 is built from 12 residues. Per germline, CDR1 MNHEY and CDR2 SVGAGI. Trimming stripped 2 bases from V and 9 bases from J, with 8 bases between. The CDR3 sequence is CASSYLSTEQFF. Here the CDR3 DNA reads TGTGCCAGCAGTTACCTATCAACTGAGCAGTTCTTC.

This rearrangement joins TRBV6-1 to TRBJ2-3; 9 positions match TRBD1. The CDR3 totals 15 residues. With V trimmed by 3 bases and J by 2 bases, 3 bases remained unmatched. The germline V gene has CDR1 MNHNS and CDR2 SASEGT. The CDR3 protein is CASSDRDRVTDTQYF. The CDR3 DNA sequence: TGTGCCAGCAGTGACCGGGACAGGGTCACAGATACGCAGTATTTT.